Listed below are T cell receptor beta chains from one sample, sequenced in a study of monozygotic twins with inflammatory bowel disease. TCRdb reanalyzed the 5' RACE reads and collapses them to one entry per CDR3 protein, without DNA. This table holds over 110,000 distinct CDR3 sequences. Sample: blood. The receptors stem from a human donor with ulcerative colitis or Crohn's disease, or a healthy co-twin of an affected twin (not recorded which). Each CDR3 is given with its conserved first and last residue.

CDR3 protein: CASSLGGDEQYF; V gene: TRBV5-1; J gene: TRBJ2-7
CDR3 protein: CSATSGTSRYNEQFF; V gene: TRBV20-1; J gene: TRBJ2-1
CDR3 protein: CASSPAGWGYYEQYF; V gene: TRBV18; J gene: TRBJ2-7
CDR3 protein: CSVEDWTGENTGELFF; V gene: TRBV29-1; J gene: TRBJ2-2
CDR3 protein: CASSQGIGLAGSGYNEQFF; V gene: TRBV4-3; J gene: TRBJ2-1
CDR3 protein: CASSFPGQRVYEQYF; V gene: TRBV28; J gene: TRBJ2-7
CDR3 protein: CASSLSLGRLAGGPNTGELFF; V gene: TRBV7-2; J gene: TRBJ2-2
CDR3 protein: CASSLWGGTPSHEQFF; V gene: TRBV7-7; J gene: TRBJ2-1
CDR3 protein: CASSHPGQGATEQYF; V gene: TRBV18; J gene: TRBJ2-7
CDR3 protein: CASSLVVQANVLTF; V gene: TRBV5-1; J gene: TRBJ2-6
CDR3 protein: CASSRGLAELYEQYF; V gene: TRBV6-4; J gene: TRBJ2-7
CDR3 protein: CSAPGQVLARGEKLFF; V gene: TRBV20-1; J gene: TRBJ1-4
CDR3 protein: CASSDGAAYNEQFF; V gene: TRBV9; J gene: TRBJ2-1
CDR3 protein: CASTKGGRTDTQYF; V gene: TRBV10-3; J gene: TRBJ2-3
CDR3 protein: CAWSAGSITSQPQHF; V gene: TRBV30; J gene: TRBJ1-5
CDR3 protein: CASSQLADTGELFF; V gene: TRBV6-2/TRBV6-3; J gene: TRBJ2-2
CDR3 protein: CASSFNSNTEAFF; V gene: TRBV12-3/TRBV12-4; J gene: TRBJ1-1
CDR3 protein: CASSPKRNEQFF; V gene: TRBV4-2; J gene: TRBJ2-1
CDR3 protein: CASSFRLTLDYGYTF; V gene: TRBV5-6; J gene: TRBJ1-2
CDR3 protein: CASSSSHFRINEKLFF; V gene: TRBV5-6; J gene: TRBJ1-4
CDR3 protein: CATPRSSGVDTQYF; V gene: TRBV6-4; J gene: TRBJ2-3
CDR3 protein: CATSRESYGYTF; V gene: TRBV15; J gene: TRBJ1-2
CDR3 protein: CASSQDPAGGNSNQPQHF; V gene: TRBV4-3; J gene: TRBJ1-5
CDR3 protein: CSAHKTGSSYNEQFF; V gene: TRBV20-1; J gene: TRBJ2-1
CDR3 protein: CASSLVGGVTYEQYF; V gene: TRBV5-1; J gene: TRBJ2-7
CDR3 protein: CASSSLRSGGYEQYF; V gene: TRBV5-6; J gene: TRBJ2-7
CDR3 protein: CASSERAVTDTQYF; V gene: TRBV5-1; J gene: TRBJ2-3
CDR3 protein: CASSFPRDYGYTF; V gene: TRBV12-3/TRBV12-4; J gene: TRBJ1-2
CDR3 protein: CASSFFSQGVTYEQYF; V gene: TRBV7-2; J gene: TRBJ2-7
CDR3 protein: CAIRGLAGGPGELFF; V gene: TRBV6-1; J gene: TRBJ2-2
CDR3 protein: CASSLGRWSSYNEQFF; V gene: TRBV7-2; J gene: TRBJ2-1
CDR3 protein: CSVRREGTYGYTF; V gene: TRBV20-1; J gene: TRBJ1-2
CDR3 protein: CASKVVGNTDTQYF; V gene: TRBV19; J gene: TRBJ2-3
CDR3 protein: CASSSTGQGVYEQYF; V gene: TRBV7-2; J gene: TRBJ2-7
CDR3 protein: CASSLVPNTYAGKNIQYF; V gene: TRBV7-8; J gene: TRBJ2-4
CDR3 protein: CASRTESSYEQYF; V gene: TRBV25-1; J gene: TRBJ2-7
CDR3 protein: CASSHHMTTGTEAFF; V gene: TRBV5-1; J gene: TRBJ1-1
CDR3 protein: CASSYSKGGRTPEQFF; V gene: TRBV6-5; J gene: TRBJ2-1
CDR3 protein: CASSSNSGGAAGELFF; V gene: TRBV7-2; J gene: TRBJ2-2
CDR3 protein: CASRDGLAVDYEQYF; V gene: TRBV6-2/TRBV6-3; J gene: TRBJ2-7
CDR3 protein: CASSPRWGAANEKLFF; V gene: TRBV7-9; J gene: TRBJ1-4
CDR3 protein: CATSDFLGGPRFF; V gene: TRBV24-1; J gene: TRBJ2-1
CDR3 protein: CASSSLGTGANVLTF; V gene: TRBV6-1; J gene: TRBJ2-6
CDR3 protein: CSGSETRSYEQYF; V gene: TRBV20-1; J gene: TRBJ2-7
CDR3 protein: CASSLRDRNFQETQYF; V gene: TRBV7-8; J gene: TRBJ2-5
CDR3 protein: CSARGGQGAVYGYTF; V gene: TRBV20-1; J gene: TRBJ1-2
CDR3 protein: CVSSRGTGNSNQPQHF; V gene: TRBV6-1; J gene: TRBJ1-5
CDR3 protein: CSARGLQAPYSNQPQHF; V gene: TRBV20-1; J gene: TRBJ1-5
CDR3 protein: CASTDRDQRGNTGELFF; V gene: TRBV5-1; J gene: TRBJ2-2
CDR3 protein: CSVEEERGNTEAFF; V gene: TRBV29-1; J gene: TRBJ1-1
CDR3 protein: CASSQGLGQGIYEQYF; V gene: TRBV4-2; J gene: TRBJ2-7
CDR3 protein: CASSQYSAGLGNGSPLHF; V gene: TRBV18; J gene: TRBJ1-6
CDR3 protein: CASSPRAGEYNEQFF; V gene: TRBV18; J gene: TRBJ2-1
CDR3 protein: CASSPVGLRGETQYF; V gene: TRBV6-2/TRBV6-3; J gene: TRBJ2-5
CDR3 protein: CASSQAGQRNTEAFF; V gene: TRBV4-1; J gene: TRBJ1-1
CDR3 protein: CASNFARRTGELFF; V gene: TRBV19; J gene: TRBJ2-2
CDR3 protein: CSAKEGSPETQYF; V gene: TRBV20-1; J gene: TRBJ2-5